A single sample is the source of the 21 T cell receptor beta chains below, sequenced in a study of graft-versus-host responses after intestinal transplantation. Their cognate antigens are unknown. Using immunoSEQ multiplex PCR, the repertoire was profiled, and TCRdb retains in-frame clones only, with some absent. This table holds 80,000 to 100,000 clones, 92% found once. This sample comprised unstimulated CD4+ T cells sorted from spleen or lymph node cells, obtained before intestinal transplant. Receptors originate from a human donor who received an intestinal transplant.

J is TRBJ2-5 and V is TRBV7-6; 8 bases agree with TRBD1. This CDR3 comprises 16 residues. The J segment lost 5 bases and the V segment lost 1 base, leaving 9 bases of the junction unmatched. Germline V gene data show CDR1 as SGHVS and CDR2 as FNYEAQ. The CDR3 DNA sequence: TGTGCCAGCAGCTTAGGGGTCCCAGGGGGCCTTGAGACCCAGTACTTC. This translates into CASSLGVPGGLETQYF.

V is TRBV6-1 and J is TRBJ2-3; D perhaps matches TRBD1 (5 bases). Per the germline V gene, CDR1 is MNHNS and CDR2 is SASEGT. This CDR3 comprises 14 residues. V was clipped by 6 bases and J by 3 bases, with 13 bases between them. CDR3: CASSQRAGTDTQYF. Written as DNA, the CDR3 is TGTGCCAGCAGCCAACGGGCAGGGACAGATACGCAGTATTTT.

DNA of the CDR3: TGTGCCAGCAGCCTAAAGAGAAAGACCGGGACAGGGCATTATCAGCCCCAGCATTTT. Translated: CASSLKRKTGTGHYQPQHF. The gene calls are TRBV7-2 and TRBJ1-5; 9 bases are shared with TRBD1. From germline, CDR1 is SGHTA and CDR2 FQGNSA. With 5 bases clipped from V and 5 bases from J, the junction kept 19 bases outside the gene matches. CDR3 length equals 19 residues.

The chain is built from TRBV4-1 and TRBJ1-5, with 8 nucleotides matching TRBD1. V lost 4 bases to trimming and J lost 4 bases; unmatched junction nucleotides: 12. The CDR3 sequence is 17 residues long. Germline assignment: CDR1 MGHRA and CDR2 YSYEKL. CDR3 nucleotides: TGCGCCAGCAGCCCCGGGATCGACAGGGGTGGGAATCAGCCCCAGCATTTT. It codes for CASSPGIDRGGNQPQHF.

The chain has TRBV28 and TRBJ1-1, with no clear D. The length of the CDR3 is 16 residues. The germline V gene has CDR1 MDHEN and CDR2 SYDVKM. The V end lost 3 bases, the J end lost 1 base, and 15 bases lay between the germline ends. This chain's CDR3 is CASSFHPSRGNTEAFF. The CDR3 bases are TGTGCCAGCAGTTTCCATCCATCCCGGGGGAACACTGAAGCTTTCTTT.

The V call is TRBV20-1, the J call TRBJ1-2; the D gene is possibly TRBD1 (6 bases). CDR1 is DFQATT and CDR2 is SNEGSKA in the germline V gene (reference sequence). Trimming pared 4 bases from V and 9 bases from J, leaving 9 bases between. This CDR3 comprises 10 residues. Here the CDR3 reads CSAKGGSYTF. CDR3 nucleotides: TGCAGTGCTAAAGGGGGAAGCTACACCTTC.

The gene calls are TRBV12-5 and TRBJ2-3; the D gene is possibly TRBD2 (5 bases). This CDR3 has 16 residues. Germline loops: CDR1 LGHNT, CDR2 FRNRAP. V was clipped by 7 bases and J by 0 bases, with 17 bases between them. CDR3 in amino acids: CASARGIETSTDTQYF. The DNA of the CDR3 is TGTGCTAGTGCCCGGGGTATTGAAACTAGCACAGATACGCAGTATTTT.

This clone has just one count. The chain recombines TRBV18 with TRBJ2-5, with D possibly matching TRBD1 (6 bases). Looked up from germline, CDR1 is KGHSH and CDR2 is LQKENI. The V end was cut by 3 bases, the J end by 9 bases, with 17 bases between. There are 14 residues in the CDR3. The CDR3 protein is CASSPRTDPSAQYF. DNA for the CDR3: TGTGCCAGCTCACCTCGGACAGACCCATCGGCCCAGTACTTC.

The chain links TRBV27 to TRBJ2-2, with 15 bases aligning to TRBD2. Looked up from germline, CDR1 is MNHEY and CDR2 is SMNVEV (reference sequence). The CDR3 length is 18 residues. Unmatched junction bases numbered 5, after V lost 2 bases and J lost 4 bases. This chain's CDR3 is CASSLTGLAGGVTGELFF. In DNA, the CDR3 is TGTGCCAGCAGTTTAACGGGACTAGCGGGAGGAGTCACCGGGGAGCTGTTTTTT.

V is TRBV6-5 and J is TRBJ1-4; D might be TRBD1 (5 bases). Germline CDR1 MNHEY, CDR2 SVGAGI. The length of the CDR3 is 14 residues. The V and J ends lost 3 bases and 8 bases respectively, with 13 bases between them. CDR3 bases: TGTGCCAGCAGTTATTTGTCGGGGGACGAAAAACTGTTTTTT. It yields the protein CASSYLSGDEKLFF.

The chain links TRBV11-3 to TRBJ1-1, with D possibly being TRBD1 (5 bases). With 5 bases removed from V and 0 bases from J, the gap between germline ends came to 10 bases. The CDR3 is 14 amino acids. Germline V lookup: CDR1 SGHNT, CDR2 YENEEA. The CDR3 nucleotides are TGTGCCAGCAGCCCGCAGACAGTGAACACTGAAGCTTTCTTT. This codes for CASSPQTVNTEAFF.

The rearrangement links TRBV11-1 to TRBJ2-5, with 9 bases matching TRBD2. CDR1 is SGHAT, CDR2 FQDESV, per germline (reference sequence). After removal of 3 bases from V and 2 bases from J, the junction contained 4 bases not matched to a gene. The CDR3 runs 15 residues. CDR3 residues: CASSFRLAGQETQYF. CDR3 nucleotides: TGTGCCAGCAGCTTCCGGCTAGCGGGACAAGAGACCCAGTACTTC.

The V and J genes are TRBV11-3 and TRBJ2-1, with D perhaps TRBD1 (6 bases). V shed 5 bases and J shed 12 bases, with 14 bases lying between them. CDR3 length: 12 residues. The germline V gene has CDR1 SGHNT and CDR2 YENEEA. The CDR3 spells CASSTDSLGQFF. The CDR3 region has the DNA TGTGCCAGCAGCACGGACAGTCTTGGGCAGTTCTTC.

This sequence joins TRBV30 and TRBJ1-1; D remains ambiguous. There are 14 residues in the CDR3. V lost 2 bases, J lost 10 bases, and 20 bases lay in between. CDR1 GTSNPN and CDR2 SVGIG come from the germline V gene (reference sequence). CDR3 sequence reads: CAWSPYAWEGRAFF. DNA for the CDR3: TGTGCCTGGAGTCCCTACGCTTGGGAGGGAAGAGCTTTCTTT.

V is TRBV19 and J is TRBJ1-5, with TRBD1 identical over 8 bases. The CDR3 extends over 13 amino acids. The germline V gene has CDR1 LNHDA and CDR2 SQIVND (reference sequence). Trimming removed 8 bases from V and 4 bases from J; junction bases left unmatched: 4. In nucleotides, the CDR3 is TGTGCCAGTGGCCGGGACAGGAATCAGCCCCAGCATTTT. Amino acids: CASGRDRNQPQHF.

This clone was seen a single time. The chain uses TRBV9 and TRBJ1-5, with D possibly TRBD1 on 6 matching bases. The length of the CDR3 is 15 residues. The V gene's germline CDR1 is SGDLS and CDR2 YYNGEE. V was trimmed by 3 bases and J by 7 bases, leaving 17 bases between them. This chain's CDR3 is CASSAGTGYGQPQHF. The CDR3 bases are TGTGCCAGCAGCGCCGGAACAGGGTACGGGCAGCCCCAGCATTTT.

Written as DNA, the CDR3 is TGTGCCAGCAGTGAACTGGACATCTATGGCTACACCTTC. Its translation: CASSELDIYGYTF. This chain joins TRBV6-1 and TRBJ1-2; possibly TRBD1 for D (5 bases). Between the trimmed V and J ends, which lost 2 bases and 4 bases, there was a span of 8 bases. The CDR3 has 13 amino acids. Per the germline V gene, CDR1 is MNHNS and CDR2 is SASEGT.

The CDR3 here is CASSQEGRSPLHF. Here the CDR3 DNA reads TGTGCCAGCAGCCAGGAAGGTCGGTCACCCCTCCACTTT. The chain has TRBV7-9 and TRBJ1-6; D gene unclear. The CDR3 loop spans 13 amino acids. V was shortened by 5 bases and J by 10 bases, with 12 bases between the two germline ends. Per germline, CDR1 SEHNR and CDR2 FQNEAQ (reference sequence).

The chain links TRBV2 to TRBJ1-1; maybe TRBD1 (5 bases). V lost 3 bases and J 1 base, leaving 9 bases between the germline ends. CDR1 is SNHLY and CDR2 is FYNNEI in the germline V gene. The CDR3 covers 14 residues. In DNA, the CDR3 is TGTGCCAGCAGTGATGGGCAGGGGAACACTGAAGCTTTCTTT. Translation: CASSDGQGNTEAFF. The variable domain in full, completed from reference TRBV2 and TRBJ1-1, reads EPEVTQTPSHQVTQMGQEVILRCVPISNHLYFYWYRQILGQKVEFLVSFYNNEISEKSEIFDDQFSVERPDGSNFTLKIRSTKLEDSAMYFCASSDGQGNTEAFFGQGTRLTVV.

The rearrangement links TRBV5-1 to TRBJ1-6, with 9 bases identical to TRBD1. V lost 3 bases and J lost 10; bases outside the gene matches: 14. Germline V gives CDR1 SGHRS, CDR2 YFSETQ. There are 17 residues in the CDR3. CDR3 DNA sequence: TGCGCCAGCAGCTCGGGACAGGGAGGTTCTTTCTTCTCACCCCTCCACTTT. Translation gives CASSSGQGGSFFSPLHF.

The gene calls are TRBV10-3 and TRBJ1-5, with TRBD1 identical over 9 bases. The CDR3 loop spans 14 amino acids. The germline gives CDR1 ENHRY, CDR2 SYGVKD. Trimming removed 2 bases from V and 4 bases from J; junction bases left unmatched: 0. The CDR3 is CAISEGQGNQPQHF. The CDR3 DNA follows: TGTGCCATCAGTGAGGGACAGGGGAATCAGCCCCAGCATTTT.